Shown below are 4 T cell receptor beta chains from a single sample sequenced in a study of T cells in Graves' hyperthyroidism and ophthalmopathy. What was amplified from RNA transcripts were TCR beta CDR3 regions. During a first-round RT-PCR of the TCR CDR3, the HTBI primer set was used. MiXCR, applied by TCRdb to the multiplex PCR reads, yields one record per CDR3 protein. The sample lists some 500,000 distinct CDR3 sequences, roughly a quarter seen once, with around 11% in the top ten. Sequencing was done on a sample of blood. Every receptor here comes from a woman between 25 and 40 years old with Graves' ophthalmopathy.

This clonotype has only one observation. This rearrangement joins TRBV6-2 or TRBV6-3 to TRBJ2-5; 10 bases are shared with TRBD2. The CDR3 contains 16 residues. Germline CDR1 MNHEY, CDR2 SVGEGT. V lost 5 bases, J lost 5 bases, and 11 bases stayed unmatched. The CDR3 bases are TGTGCCAGCAGTCTCCGGACTAGCGGTGGGGGGGAGACCCAGTACTTC. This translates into CASSLRTSGGGETQYF.

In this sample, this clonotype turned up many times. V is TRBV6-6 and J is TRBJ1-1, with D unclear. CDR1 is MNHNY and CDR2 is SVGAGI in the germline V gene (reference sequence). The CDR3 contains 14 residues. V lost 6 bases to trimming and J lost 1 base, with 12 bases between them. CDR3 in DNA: TGTGCCAGCAGCGCACGAGTGGGGAACACTGAAGCTTTCTTT. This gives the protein CASSARVGNTEAFF.

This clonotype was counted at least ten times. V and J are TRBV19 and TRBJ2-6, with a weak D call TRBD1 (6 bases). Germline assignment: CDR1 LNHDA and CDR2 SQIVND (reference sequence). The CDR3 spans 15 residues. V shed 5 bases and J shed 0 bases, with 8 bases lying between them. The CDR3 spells CASSGQTSGANVLTF. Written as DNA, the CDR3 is TGTGCCAGTAGTGGACAGACCTCTGGGGCCAACGTCCTGACTTTC.

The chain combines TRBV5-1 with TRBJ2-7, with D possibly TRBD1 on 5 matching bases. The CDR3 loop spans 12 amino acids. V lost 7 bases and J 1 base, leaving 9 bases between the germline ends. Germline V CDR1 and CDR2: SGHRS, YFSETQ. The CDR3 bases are TGCGCCAGCGACAGTCCATCCTACGAGCAGTACTTC. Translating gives CASDSPSYEQYF.